This T cell receptor beta chain comes out of a study of T cells in Graves' hyperthyroidism and ophthalmopathy. Study-wide findings and caveats: Blood also carried most thyroid clonotypes expanded above 0.001.

This clonotype was observed many times. Its matching antigen is unknown. CDR1 and CDR2 (germline): SQVTM, ANQGSEA. V lost 7 bases to trimming and J lost 5 bases; unmatched junction nucleotides: 8. This CDR3 comprises 13 residues. Diagnoses were established using clinical symptoms, serum thyroxine and TRAb, thyroid ultrasound and orbital computed tomography. Amplification of TCR beta CDR3 regions used RNA as the template. Researchers ran a first-round RT-PCR on the TCR CDR3 using the HTBI primer set. Using its own MiXCR run on the multiplex PCR reads, TCRdb lists one record per CDR3 protein. The sample shows 300,000 to 400,000 distinct CDR3 sequences, approximately 15% of them seen only once.

The clonotype comes from a woman aged 25-40 years with Graves' hyperthyroidism. This chain uses TRBV29-1 with TRBJ1-1; TRBD1 aligns across 9 bases. Material: blood. The CDR3 sequence is CSGTGAWRTEAFF. CDR3 nucleotide sequence: TGCAGCGGGACAGGGGCATGGAGAACTGAAGCTTTCTTT.